This T cell receptor beta chain was obtained from a study of shared clonotypes between healthy human individuals. Partitioning of CD4+ cells yielded a CD45RA+ naive subset and a CD45RA-negative memory subset. Notes on this clone: The target antigen is unknown.

For every subset, genomic DNA was evenly distributed across several immunoSEQ plates. Data came from immunoSEQ multiplex PCR; TCRdb stores just in-frame clones and leaves some out. The sample shows 1,400,000 or so clones, 98% of them seen only once. The study's findings and limits: The study generally estimated greater richness for naive than memory subsets.

V was clipped by 6 bases and J by 4 bases, with 6 bases between them. This CDR3 comprises 11 residues. CDR1 KGHSH and CDR2 LQKENI come from the germline V gene. The source of this sequence is a man aged 30 to 39 in good health. The chain is built from TRBV18 and TRBJ2-5; D is unclear. Sequencing was carried out using naive CD4+ T cells sorted from blood. As for subset: CD45RA+ positively selected. The CDR3 loop reads CASSGIETQYF. CDR3 sequence (DNA): TGTGCCAGCTCCGGAATAGAGACCCAGTACTTC.